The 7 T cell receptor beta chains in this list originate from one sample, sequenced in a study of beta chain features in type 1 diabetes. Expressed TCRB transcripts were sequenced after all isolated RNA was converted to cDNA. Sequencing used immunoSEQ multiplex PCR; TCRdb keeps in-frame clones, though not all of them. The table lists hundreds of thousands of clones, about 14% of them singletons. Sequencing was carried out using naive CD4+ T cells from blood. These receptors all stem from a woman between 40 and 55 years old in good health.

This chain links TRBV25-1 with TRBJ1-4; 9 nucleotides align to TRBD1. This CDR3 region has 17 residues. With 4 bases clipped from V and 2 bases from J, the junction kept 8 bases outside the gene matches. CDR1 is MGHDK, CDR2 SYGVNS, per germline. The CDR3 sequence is CASSGLGQGSTNEKLFF. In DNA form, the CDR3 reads TGTGCCAGCAGTGGATTGGGACAGGGATCTACTAATGAAAAACTGTTTTTT. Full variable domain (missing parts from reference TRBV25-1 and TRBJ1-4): EADIYQTPRYLVIGTGKKITLECSQTMGHDKMYWYQQDPGMELHLIHYSYGVNSTEKGDLSSESTVSRIRTEHFPLTLESARPSHTSQYLCASSGLGQGSTNEKLFFGSGTQLSVL.

The CDR3 DNA reads TGTGCCACCAGCAGAGTGGCCTCTGGGGCCAACGTCCTGACTTTC. Amino acids: CATSRVASGANVLTF. The chain employs TRBV15 and TRBJ2-6; D gene ambiguous. Germline V lookup: CDR1 LNHNV, CDR2 YYDKDF (reference sequence). V was cut by 1 base and J by 0 bases, with 4 bases left in between. The CDR3 is 15 residues long.

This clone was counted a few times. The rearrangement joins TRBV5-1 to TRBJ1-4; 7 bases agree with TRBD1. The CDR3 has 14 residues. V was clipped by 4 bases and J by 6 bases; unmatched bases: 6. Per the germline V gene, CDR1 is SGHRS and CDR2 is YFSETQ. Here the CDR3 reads CASSNDRADEKLFF. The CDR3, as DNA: TGCGCCAGCAGCAATGACAGGGCGGATGAAAAACTGTTTTTT.

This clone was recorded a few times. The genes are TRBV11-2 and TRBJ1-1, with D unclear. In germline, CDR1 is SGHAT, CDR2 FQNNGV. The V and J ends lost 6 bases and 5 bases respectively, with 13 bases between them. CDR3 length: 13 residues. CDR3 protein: CASSPIGGTEAFF. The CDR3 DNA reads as TGTGCCAGCAGTCCTATAGGAGGGACTGAAGCTTTCTTT.

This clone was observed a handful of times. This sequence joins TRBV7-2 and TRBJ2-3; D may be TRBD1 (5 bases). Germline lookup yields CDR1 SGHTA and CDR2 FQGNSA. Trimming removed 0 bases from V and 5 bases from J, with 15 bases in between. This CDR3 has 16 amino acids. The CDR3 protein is CASSLAFSRVGDTQYF. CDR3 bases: TGTGCCAGCAGCTTAGCGTTTAGCAGGGTGGGAGATACGCAGTATTTT.

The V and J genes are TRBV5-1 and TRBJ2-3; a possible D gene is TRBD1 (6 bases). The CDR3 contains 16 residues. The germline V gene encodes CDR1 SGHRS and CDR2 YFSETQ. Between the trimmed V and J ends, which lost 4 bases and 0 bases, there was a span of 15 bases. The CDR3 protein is CASSLPTGYSTDTQYF. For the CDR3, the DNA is TGCGCCAGCAGCCTTCCGACAGGATATAGCACAGATACGCAGTATTTT.

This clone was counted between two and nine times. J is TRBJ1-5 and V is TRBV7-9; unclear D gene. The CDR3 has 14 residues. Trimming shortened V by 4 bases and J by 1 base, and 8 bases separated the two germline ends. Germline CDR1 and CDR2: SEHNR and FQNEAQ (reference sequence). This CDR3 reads CASSSRGSNQPQHF. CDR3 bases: TGTGCCAGCAGCTCCCGGGGAAGCAATCAGCCCCAGCATTTT. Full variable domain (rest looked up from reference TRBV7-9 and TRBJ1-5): DTGVSQNPRHKITKRGQNVTFRCDPISEHNRLYWYRQTLGQGPEFLTYFQNEAQLEKSRLLSDRFSAERPKGSFSTLEIQRTEQGDSAMYLCASSSRGSNQPQHFGDGTRLSIL.